These 28 T cell receptor beta chains were all obtained from the same sample, sequenced in a study of T cells in Graves' hyperthyroidism and ophthalmopathy. From RNA transcripts, TCR beta CDR3 regions were amplified. The HTBI primer set was used in a first-round RT-PCR of the TCR CDR3. A single record per CDR3 protein comes from TCRdb applying MiXCR to the multiplex PCR reads. The data contain 600,000 or so distinct CDR3 sequences, about 14% of them singletons. The sample was blood. These receptors originate from a woman under 30 with Graves' ophthalmopathy.

This clonotype was counted many times. This CDR3 reads CASSLLGGNQETQYF. The CDR3 nucleotides read TGTGCCAGCAGCTTATTGGGGGGAAACCAAGAGACCCAGTACTTC. The rearrangement uses TRBV7-3 and TRBJ2-5; possible D gene TRBD2, 6 bases. The CDR3 consists of 15 residues. In germline, CDR1 is SGHTA, CDR2 FQGTGA. Trimming took off 2 bases at V and 0 bases at J, with 10 bases between the two ends.

In its sample, this clonotype was seen many times. V is TRBV13 and J is TRBJ2-7; D possibly matches TRBD1 or TRBD2 (5 bases each). CDR3 length: 14 residues. With 1 base removed from V and 12 bases from J, the gap between germline ends came to 19 bases. Germline assignment: CDR1 PRHDT and CDR2 FYEKMQ (reference sequence). This CDR3 is CASSLEGRPDPPYF. The CDR3 DNA is TGTGCCAGCAGCTTAGAGGGACGACCAGATCCTCCGTACTTC.

The chain combines TRBV5-6 with TRBJ1-2; perhaps TRBD1 as D (6 bases). The CDR3 sequence is 13 residues long. Between the trimmed V and J ends, which lost 5 bases and 8 bases, there was a span of 16 bases. Germline loops: CDR1 SGHDT, CDR2 YYEEEE. CDR3 in DNA: TGTGCCAGCAGGAATTCAGGGGTCAGCGGCTACACCTTC. Protein product: CASRNSGVSGYTF.

This chain joins TRBV19 and TRBJ2-6, with 9 bases that match TRBD1. CDR3 length: 16 residues. Germline assignment: CDR1 LNHDA and CDR2 SQIVND (reference sequence). V lost 5 bases, J lost 4 bases, and 6 bases stayed unmatched. The CDR3 bases are TGTGCCAGTAGTCCGGGACAGGGTAACGGGGCCAACGTCCTGACTTTC. It encodes CASSPGQGNGANVLTF.

The table lists this clonotype with many counts. The rearrangement joins TRBV12-3 or TRBV12-4 to TRBJ2-1, with D maybe TRBD1 (5 bases). V gave up 3 bases and J gave up 0 bases, with 15 bases separating them. There are 17 residues in the CDR3. CDR3 amino acids: CASSFRRTSRSYNEQFF. CDR3 coding DNA: TGTGCCAGCAGTTTCCGTAGGACATCACGCTCCTACAATGAGCAGTTCTTC.

This CDR3 is CASSGQGKGNTIYF. CDR3 nucleotide sequence: TGTGCCAGCAGCGGACAGGGAAAAGGAAACACCATATATTTT. The chain carries TRBV5-5 and TRBJ1-3; 8 bases align to TRBD1. Trimming removed 4 bases from V and 4 bases from J; junction bases left unmatched: 4. Germline V gene data show CDR1 as SGHKS and CDR2 as YYEKEE (reference sequence). The CDR3 is 14 residues long.

This clonotype was seen at least ten times. The gene calls are TRBV11-1 and TRBJ2-7; D is perhaps TRBD2 (6 bases). CDR1 and CDR2 from the germline V gene are SGHAT and FQDESV (reference sequence). V dropped 7 bases and J dropped 0 bases, with 16 bases sitting between them. This CDR3 region has 15 residues. This CDR3 reads CASTVEGLSSYEQYF. In nucleotides, the CDR3 is TGTGCCAGCACTGTGGAGGGGCTAAGCTCCTACGAGCAGTACTTC.

This clonotype was counted only a few times. The J gene is TRBJ2-3, the V gene TRBV7-8; 12 bases agree with TRBD2. The J segment lost 0 bases and the V segment lost 4 bases, leaving 17 bases of the junction unmatched. Germline CDR1 SGHVS, CDR2 FQNEAQ. The CDR3 has 21 amino acids. DNA of the CDR3: TGTGCCAGCAGCTCCCCGGTTCTAGCGGGAGGGCCGGCGTTGAGCACAGATACGCAGTATTTT. Protein sequence: CASSSPVLAGGPALSTDTQYF.

In this sample, this clonotype turned up many times. V usage is TRBV12-3 or TRBV12-4 and J usage is TRBJ1-5, with 7 positions matching TRBD1. The V gene end was trimmed by 6 bases and the J gene end by 6 bases; junction bases not matched to a gene: 8. CDR3 length: 14 residues. This chain's CDR3 is CASSPDRVRQPQHF. DNA for the CDR3: TGTGCCAGCAGCCCAGACAGGGTGCGTCAGCCCCAGCATTTT.

This clonotype was observed many times. V gene TRBV6-2 or TRBV6-3 combines with J gene TRBJ1-1; no definite D call. Germline CDR1 MNHEY, CDR2 SVGEGT. Trimming took 0 bases from V and 5 from J, leaving 10 bases between them. CDR3 size: 14 residues. Here the CDR3 DNA reads TGTGCCAGCAGTTACTCAACGGGAGGGACTGAAGCTTTCTTT. This sequence encodes CASSYSTGGTEAFF.

The chain links TRBV11-3 to TRBJ2-3; 10 bases line up with TRBD2. The CDR3 is 15 residues long. V gave up 2 bases and J gave up 5 bases; unmatched junction bases: 4. Looked up from germline, CDR1 is SGHNT and CDR2 is YENEEA. The CDR3 DNA reads TGTGCCAGCAGCTTACGGAGCGGGAGGGAAGATACGCAGTATTTT. It yields the protein CASSLRSGREDTQYF.

This chain connects TRBV14 to TRBJ1-1; D may be TRBD1 (5 bases). The V end lost 0 bases, the J end lost 1 base, and 15 bases lay between the germline ends. The V gene's germline CDR1 is SGHDN and CDR2 FVKESK. This CDR3 is 17 amino acids long. In DNA form, the CDR3 reads TGTGCCAGCAGCCAAGATATTCACCGGGGGGGGAACACTGAAGCTTTCTTT. Translated, it gives CASSQDIHRGGNTEAFF.

In its sample, this clonotype was seen many times. The chain links TRBV10-3 to TRBJ2-3; the match to TRBD2 covers 10 bases. V was pared by 2 bases and J by 3 bases, with 11 bases of the junction left unmatched. This CDR3 comprises 18 residues. Germline lookup yields CDR1 ENHRY and CDR2 SYGVKD. The CDR3 is CAISEQIPGLAATDTQYF. The CDR3, as DNA: TGTGCCATCAGTGAGCAGATACCAGGACTAGCGGCAACAGATACGCAGTATTTT.

This clonotype appeared many times. The chain recombines TRBV30 with TRBJ2-3; D is unresolved. V lost 4 bases to trimming and J lost 6 bases, with 8 bases between them. The germline CDR1 and CDR2 sequences are GTSNPN and SVGIG (reference sequence). This CDR3 has 11 amino acids. Here the CDR3 DNA reads TGTGCCTGGATGGCGGCGGATACGCAGTATTTT. Its translation is CAWMAADTQYF.

This clonotype was seen a handful of times. The genes are TRBV9 and TRBJ2-7, with 11 bases identical to TRBD1. This CDR3 has 16 residues. The germline V gene has CDR1 SGDLS and CDR2 YYNGEE. With V trimmed by 4 bases and J by 3 bases, 9 bases remained unmatched. The CDR3 reads CASSMGQGVEVYEQYF. The CDR3 nucleotides are TGTGCCAGCAGCATGGGACAGGGGGTGGAAGTCTACGAGCAGTACTTC. Based on the CDR3 plus reference TRBV9 and TRBJ2-7, the full variable domain is DSGVTQTPKHLITATGQRVTLRCSPRSGDLSVYWYQQSLDQGLQFLIQYYNGEERAKGNILERFSAQQFPDLHSELNLSSLELGDSALYFCASSMGQGVEVYEQYFGPGTRLTVT.

In this sample, this clonotype turned up a few times. J is TRBJ1-1 and V is TRBV6-1, with 8 bases lining up with TRBD1. CDR1 MNHNS and CDR2 SASEGT come from the germline V gene. Trimming removed 6 bases from V and 0 bases from J; junction bases left unmatched: 6. This CDR3 is built from 15 residues. DNA for the CDR3: TGTGCCAGCAGGACGCCCAGGGGGCTGAACACTGAAGCTTTCTTT. This translates into CASRTPRGLNTEAFF.

There are many counts of this clonotype. The V gene is TRBV27, the J gene TRBJ1-6; a possible D gene is TRBD1 (5 bases). CDR1 is MNHEY and CDR2 is SMNVEV in the germline V gene (reference sequence). CDR3 length: 12 residues. The V gene lost 5 bases and the J gene lost 9 bases, with 8 bases spanning the gap. The DNA for the CDR3 is TGTGCCAGCAGTGGGGCCGGTTCACCCCTCCACTTT. Its translation is CASSGAGSPLHF.

The rearrangement uses TRBV7-9 and TRBJ2-5; tentative D call: TRBD1 (6 bases). The ends were cut back, 7 bases at V and 0 bases at J, with 18 bases in the middle. There are 16 residues in the CDR3. Germline V gene data show CDR1 as SEHNR and CDR2 as FQNEAQ (reference sequence). CDR3 protein: CASTPHLDRYQETQYF. The CDR3 region has the DNA TGTGCCAGCACCCCCCACCTCGACAGGTACCAAGAGACCCAGTACTTC.

This clonotype was detected a few times. This chain links TRBV9 with TRBJ2-7; D is undetermined. Between the trimmed V and J ends, which lost 0 bases and 2 bases, there was a span of 9 bases. The CDR3 extends over 14 amino acids. Per germline, CDR1 SGDLS and CDR2 YYNGEE. This chain's CDR3 is CASSVAVYAYEQYF. For the CDR3, the DNA is TGTGCCAGCAGCGTAGCTGTGTATGCCTACGAGCAGTACTTC.

This chain uses TRBV10-3 with TRBJ2-1; 14 bases are shared with TRBD2. The ends lost 3 bases at V and 4 bases at J; junction bases unmatched: 2. Germline V lookup: CDR1 ENHRY, CDR2 SYGVKD. The CDR3 totals 16 residues. The CDR3 region is CAISDGTSGRYNEQFF. The CDR3 region has the DNA TGTGCCATCAGTGACGGGACTAGCGGGAGATACAATGAGCAGTTCTTC.

This clonotype was detected many times. This chain uses TRBV28 with TRBJ1-1; possible D gene TRBD1, 6 bases. Germline V gene lookup returns CDR1 MDHEN and CDR2 SYDVKM. This CDR3 is built from 16 residues. V was trimmed by 5 bases and J by 2 bases, leaving 18 bases between them. DNA for the CDR3: TGTGCCAGCAGTGACAGACGAACAGGGTTCAACACTGAAGCTTTCTTT. Amino acids: CASSDRRTGFNTEAFF.

This clonotype has ten or more counts. The gene calls are TRBV24-1 and TRBJ2-3, with 9 positions matching TRBD2. Germline-derived CDR1 and CDR2 are KGHDR and SFDVKD. The CDR3 has 14 amino acids. The J segment lost 5 bases and the V segment lost 6 bases, leaving 5 bases of the junction unmatched. The CDR3 bases are TGTGCCACCAGTTTAGCGGGAGTAGAAGATACGCAGTATTTT. This codes for CATSLAGVEDTQYF.

This clonotype appeared many times. This chain links TRBV20-1 with TRBJ1-4, with 12 bases identical to TRBD1. Germline values: CDR1 DFQATT, CDR2 SNEGSKA (reference sequence). The CDR3 loop spans 15 amino acids. The J segment lost 7 bases and the V segment lost 5 bases, leaving 8 bases of the junction unmatched. This CDR3 reads CSAGHGTGGREKLFF. The CDR3 bases are TGCAGTGCTGGCCACGGGACAGGGGGCCGTGAAAAACTGTTTTTT.

This clonotype has at least ten counts. The CDR3 here is CASSLQGQPQETQYF. DNA for the CDR3: TGTGCCAGCAGCTTACAGGGACAACCTCAAGAGACCCAGTACTTC. The chain uses TRBV7-9 and TRBJ2-5, with a weak D call TRBD1 (6 bases). The germline V and J ends were trimmed by 2 bases and 2 bases, with 12 bases remaining between them. The CDR3 has 15 amino acids. The germline V gene has CDR1 SEHNR and CDR2 FQNEAQ (reference sequence). Based on the CDR3 plus reference TRBV7-9 and TRBJ2-5, the full variable domain is DTGVSQNPRHKITKRGQNVTFRCDPISEHNRLYWYRQTLGQGPEFLTYFQNEAQLEKSRLLSDRFSAERPKGSFSTLEIQRTEQGDSAMYLCASSLQGQPQETQYFGPGTRLLVL.

There are many counts of this clonotype. CDR3 amino acids: CASSLKYQPQHF. The CDR3 coding sequence is TGTGCCAGCAGTTTAAAGTATCAGCCCCAGCATTTT. The chain uses TRBV28 and TRBJ1-5; no definite D call. The CDR3 has 12 residues. The germline gives CDR1 MDHEN, CDR2 SYDVKM. V lost 2 bases to trimming and J lost 5 bases, with 4 bases between them.

This clonotype was observed a handful of times. The chain couples TRBV30 to TRBJ2-7; TRBD2 is a possible D gene (6 bases). V was cut by 7 bases and J by 0 bases, with 19 bases left in between. Germline lookup yields CDR1 GTSNPN and CDR2 SVGIG (reference sequence). The CDR3 is 15 amino acids. CDR3 DNA sequence: TGTGCCTCGAACGGAGTTGGGGGGAGCTCCTACGAGCAGTACTTC. Its translation: CASNGVGGSSYEQYF.

Ten or more counts support this clonotype. CDR3 in amino acids: CASSFRLAGGWGSYNEQFF. CDR3 coding DNA: TGTGCCAGCAGTTTTCGACTAGCGGGAGGGTGGGGGTCCTACAATGAGCAGTTCTTC. The chain couples TRBV12-3 or TRBV12-4 to TRBJ2-1; 14 nucleotides align to TRBD2. The length of the CDR3 is 19 residues. V shed 3 bases and J 1 base; nucleotides not matched to a gene: 8.

This clonotype was observed many times. The chain uses TRBV6-5 and TRBJ2-7, with 9 bases identical to TRBD1. Germline V gene lookup returns CDR1 MNHEY and CDR2 SVGAGI. The CDR3 runs to 17 residues. The J segment lost 2 bases and the V segment lost 0 bases, leaving 8 bases of the junction unmatched. DNA of the CDR3: TGTGCCAGCAGTTACTCAATCGGACAGGGGCCTGCCTACGAGCAGTACTTC. The encoded protein is CASSYSIGQGPAYEQYF.